These T cell receptor beta chains were read from a single sample in a study of T-cell memory formation after mild COVID-19. TCRdb itself ran the 5' RACE reads through MiXCR, one entry per CDR3 protein. The sample lists approximately 450,000 distinct CDR3 sequences; 15% to 20% were seen once. The sequenced material came from PBMCs or a T cell subset sorted from them (not recorded which). The receptors shown here come from an adult woman who had mild COVID-19 (a few samples of this study predate the infection). Cell type and time point are not known. The CDR3 runs from the conserved cysteine through the conserved F or W. Each record gives: V gene, J gene, clone size, D gene, CDR3 protein, CDR3 DNA. D genes are given only for firm matches. Size tells how often a clone was seen (once, few, many) or the class of an expanded clone, and some rows leave it out.

V: TRBV4-1
J: TRBJ2-3
size: .
D: .
CDR3: CASSQGLVSRPDTQYF
DNA: TGCGCCAGCAGCCAAGGACTGGTATCCCGGCCAGATACGCAGTATTTT

V: TRBV20-1
J: TRBJ1-4
size: once
D: TRBD1
CDR3: CSARASMGQGGTNEKLFF
DNA: TGCAGTGCTAGAGCCTCGATGGGACAGGGGGGTACTAATGAAAAACTGTTTTTT

V: TRBV6-5
J: TRBJ2-6
size: few
D: .
CDR3: CASRDGANVLTF
DNA: TGTGCCAGCAGGGATGGGGCCAACGTCCTGACTTTC

V: TRBV7-9
J: TRBJ2-5
size: .
D: .
CDR3: CASSFGTAEKETQYF
DNA: TGTGCCAGCAGCTTCGGGACGGCAGAAAAAGAGACCCAGTACTTC

V: TRBV12-3/TRBV12-4
J: TRBJ2-7
size: few
D: .
CDR3: CASRPGTSYEQYF
DNA: TGTGCCAGCAGGCCCGGGACATCCTACGAGCAGTACTTC

V: TRBV2
J: TRBJ2-5
size: .
D: TRBD2
CDR3: CASSGVGGPQETQYF
DNA: TGTGCCAGCAGTGGGGTGGGAGGGCCCCAAGAGACCCAGTACTTC

V: TRBV7-9
J: TRBJ2-1
size: .
D: .
CDR3: CASSLANEDEQFF
DNA: TGTGCCAGCAGCTTAGCGAATGAGGATGAGCAGTTCTTC

V: TRBV30
J: TRBJ2-1
size: .
D: .
CDR3: CAWSGRAGASYNEQFF
DNA: TGTGCCTGGAGTGGGAGGGCAGGGGCGTCCTACAATGAGCAGTTCTTC

V: TRBV30
J: TRBJ1-2
size: .
D: .
CDR3: CAWTAPNYGYTF
DNA: TGTGCCTGGACAGCGCCCAACTATGGCTACACCTTC

V: TRBV12-3/TRBV12-4
J: TRBJ1-5
size: few
D: TRBD1
CDR3: CASREGGTGNQPQHF
DNA: TGTGCCAGCAGGGAAGGGGGGACAGGCAATCAGCCCCAGCATTTT

V: TRBV12-3/TRBV12-4
J: TRBJ2-5
size: .
D: TRBD1
CDR3: CASSSPTGTGWQTQYF
DNA: TGTGCCAGCAGTTCACCGACCGGGACAGGGTGGCAGACCCAGTACTTC